The 19 T cell receptor beta chains below come from one sample, sequenced in a study of cytomegalovirus exposure and HLA in healthy donors. PCR was performed using 60 Vbeta and 13 Jbeta primers. TCRdb keeps only in-frame clones here, not all; method: immunoSEQ multiplex PCR. The data hold roughly 130,000 clones, with approximately 80% observed a single time. The source material was PBMCs. The source is a middle-aged man in good health and CMV-seronegative.

This chain joins TRBV11-2 and TRBJ1-2; 9 bases are a match to TRBD1. This CDR3 comprises 18 residues. Germline lookup yields CDR1 SGHAT and CDR2 FQNNGV. Germline trimming cut 4 bases from V and 0 bases from J; bases unmatched to any gene: 12. The CDR3 reads CASSSGTGFGGSNYGYTF. The CDR3, as DNA: TGTGCCAGCAGCTCGGGGACAGGGTTCGGGGGATCTAACTATGGCTACACCTTC.

The chain recombines TRBV6-5 with TRBJ2-6; 7 nucleotides align to TRBD2. CDR1 is MNHEY, CDR2 SVGAGI, per germline. The J segment lost 4 bases and the V segment lost 6 bases, leaving 6 bases of the junction unmatched. The CDR3 is made up of 15 amino acids. The CDR3 here is CASSRLAAGANVLTF. For the CDR3, the DNA is TGTGCCAGCAGCAGGCTAGCGGCCGGGGCCAACGTCCTGACTTTC.

In this sample, this clone turned up a few times. The chain links TRBV21-1 to TRBJ1-1. TRBV21-1 is tagged as a pseudogene. This CDR3 spans 14 amino acids. The CDR3 region has the DNA TGTGCCAGCAGAGCGGGAGAGCAACACGTTGAAGCTTTCTTT. It is translated as CASRAGEQHVEAFF.

The chain employs TRBV5-1 and TRBJ2-7, with D possibly being TRBD1 (6 bases). The CDR3 extends over 14 amino acids. V lost 4 bases and J 3 bases, leaving 14 bases between the germline ends. CDR1 is SGHRS and CDR2 is YFSETQ in the germline V gene. The CDR3, as DNA: TGCGCCAGCAGCCCCGGGACAATTCGCTACGAGCAGTACTTC. Protein product: CASSPGTIRYEQYF.

V and J are TRBV5-1 and TRBJ1-4; D remains ambiguous. The CDR3 sequence is 16 residues long. Germline lookup yields CDR1 SGHRS and CDR2 YFSETQ. The V gene lost 2 bases and the J gene lost 8 bases, with 19 bases spanning the gap. Here the CDR3 reads CASSFEQTTGGEKLFF. Written as DNA, the CDR3 is TGCGCCAGCAGCTTTGAACAGACCACTGGTGGGGAAAAACTGTTTTTT.

This clone was observed a single time. The chain combines TRBV7-2 with TRBJ1-5; D gene unclear. Germline CDR1 reads SGHTA; CDR2 reads FQGNSA. V gave up 5 bases and J gave up 4 bases, with 6 bases separating them. CDR3 length: 12 residues. CDR3 sequence reads: CASSRGNQPQHF. CDR3 coding DNA: TGTGCCAGCAGCCGGGGAAATCAGCCCCAGCATTTT.

The rearrangement joins TRBV11-2 to TRBJ2-7; 8 bases line up with TRBD1. The CDR3 is 14 amino acids. Germline V gene data show CDR1 as SGHAT and CDR2 as FQNNGV. V dropped 5 bases and J dropped 1; count of bases not matched to a gene: 4. DNA for the CDR3: TGTGCCAGCAGCCCCGGACAGGGTTCCTACGAGCAGTACTTC. Its translation is CASSPGQGSYEQYF.

The gene calls are TRBV7-2 and TRBJ2-7; 11 bases match TRBD1. The CDR3 contains 16 residues. V shed 5 bases, J shed 3 bases, and the junction held 9 bases outside the gene matches. CDR1 SGHTA and CDR2 FQGNSA come from the germline V gene. CDR3 DNA sequence: TGTGCCAGCAGCCAATCGGCGGGGACAGGGGGCTACGAGCAGTACTTC. As protein: CASSQSAGTGGYEQYF. Drawing the rest from reference TRBV7-2 and TRBJ2-7, the complete variable domain is GAGVSQSPSNKVTEKGKDVELRCDPISGHTALYWYRQSLGQGLEFLIYFQGNSAPDKSGLPSDRFSAERTGGSVSTLTIQRTQQEDSAVYLCASSQSAGTGGYEQYFGPGTRLTVT.

The J gene is TRBJ2-7, the V gene TRBV6-5, with TRBD2 as a possible D gene (7 bases). Trimming removed 4 bases at V and 4 bases at J, with 14 bases between. CDR1 is MNHEY and CDR2 is SVGAGI in the germline V gene. There are 14 residues in the CDR3. This chain's CDR3 is CASSSQGGEYEQYF. CDR3 DNA: TGTGCCAGCAGTTCCCAAGGGGGGGAGTACGAGCAGTACTTC.

V gene TRBV6-6 combines with J gene TRBJ2-4, with TRBD1 matching over 8 bases. The CDR3 runs 14 residues. J was trimmed by 5 bases and V by 5 bases; bases with no gene match: 5. CDR1 is MNHNY and CDR2 is SVGAGI in the germline V gene (reference sequence). CDR3 sequence: CASSAGTGQNIQYF. Here the CDR3 DNA reads TGTGCCAGCAGTGCCGGGACAGGCCAAAACATTCAGTACTTC.

The chain carries TRBV18 and TRBJ2-3; a weak D match, TRBD1 (5 bases). Deletions cut 3 bases from V and 6 bases from J, with 10 bases between. The CDR3 covers 13 residues. Germline-derived CDR1 and CDR2 are KGHSH and LQKENI. The CDR3 DNA reads as TGTGCCAGCTCACCGAATCAGGGCGATACGCAGTATTTT. It codes for CASSPNQGDTQYF.

DNA of the CDR3: TGTGCCAGCAGTGGGCAGGTACTCAATCAGCCCCAGCATTTT. Translation: CASSGQVLNQPQHF. V is TRBV2 and J is TRBJ1-5; D is unresolved. The CDR3 sequence is 14 residues long. Trimming cost V 4 bases and J 3 bases, with 10 bases left between them. CDR1 is SNHLY and CDR2 is FYNNEI in the germline V gene.

The V call is TRBV7-9, the J call TRBJ2-5; possible D gene TRBD2, 6 bases. The ends were cut back, 7 bases at V and 1 base at J, with 19 bases in the middle. The V gene's germline CDR1 is SEHNR and CDR2 FQNEAQ (reference sequence). The length of the CDR3 is 16 residues. The DNA for the CDR3 is TGTGCCAGCACGCCCTCGCGGGGCCTAATCCAAGAGACCCAGTACTTC. This encodes CASTPSRGLIQETQYF.

V gene TRBV6-1 combines with J gene TRBJ2-1, with D perhaps matching TRBD1 (6 bases). V shed 8 bases and J shed 1 base, with 12 bases lying between them. CDR1 MNHNS and CDR2 SASEGT come from the germline V gene. This CDR3 is 14 amino acids long. CDR3 DNA: TGTGCCAGCGCTTTGACAGGATCCTACAATGAGCAGTTCTTC. This encodes CASALTGSYNEQFF.

This chain links TRBV2 with TRBJ1-5; 9 nucleotides agree with TRBD1. The V gene end was trimmed by 7 bases and the J gene end by 6 bases; junction bases not matched to a gene: 7. This CDR3 is built from 14 residues. Germline V gene sequence: CDR1 SNHLY, CDR2 FYNNEI. For the CDR3, the DNA is TGTGCCAGCAAACGGACAGGGGAAAGTCAGCCCCAGCATTTT. It encodes CASKRTGESQPQHF.

CDR3 sequence reads: CATSRDWQGGLTGELFF. CDR3 nucleotides: TGTGCCACCAGCAGAGATTGGCAGGGGGGCCTCACCGGGGAGCTGTTTTTT. The V call is TRBV15, the J call TRBJ2-2; a weak D match, TRBD1 (7 bases). This CDR3 comprises 17 residues. V lost 0 bases to trimming and J lost 4 bases, with 15 bases between them. Germline lookup yields CDR1 LNHNV and CDR2 YYDKDF (reference sequence).

The chain uses TRBV7-9 and TRBJ1-2; 8 nucleotides align to TRBD1. Germline-derived CDR1 and CDR2 are SEHNR and FQNEAQ (reference sequence). The CDR3 sequence is 15 residues long. V dropped 5 bases and J dropped 5; count of bases not matched to a gene: 10. The CDR3 region has the DNA TGTGCCAGCAGCAAGATAGGACAGGGAGCGTATGGCTACACCTTC. Its translation is CASSKIGQGAYGYTF.

This sequence joins TRBV6-6 and TRBJ1-1, with TRBD1 matching over 8 bases. With V trimmed by 3 bases and J by 5 bases, 2 bases remained unmatched. CDR3 length: 13 amino acids. Looked up from germline, CDR1 is MNHNY and CDR2 is SVGAGI (reference sequence). This CDR3 is CASSYDRGTEAFF. CDR3 in DNA: TGTGCCAGCAGTTATGACAGGGGAACTGAAGCTTTCTTT.

The chain combines TRBV27 with TRBJ2-3; maybe TRBD2 (6 bases). V lost 6 bases and J 1 base, leaving 14 bases between the germline ends. Germline assignment: CDR1 MNHEY and CDR2 SMNVEV (reference sequence). There are 15 residues in the CDR3. For the CDR3, the DNA is TGTGCCAGCAGCATGGGGGGTATGGGCACAGATACGCAGTATTTT. Translated: CASSMGGMGTDTQYF.